These 24 T cell receptor beta chains originate from one sample sequenced in a study of cytomegalovirus exposure and HLA in healthy donors. Researchers ran the PCR with 60 Vbeta and 13 Jbeta primers. Profiled with immunoSEQ multiplex PCR; TCRdb holds only in-frame clones, not every one. This sample contains tens of thousands of clones. Specimen: PBMCs. All receptors come from a man in his forties or fifties in good health and CMV-seropositive.

The chain uses TRBV11-1 and TRBJ2-7; TRBD2 agrees at 9 bases. Germline V CDR1 and CDR2: SGHAT, FQDESV (reference sequence). The CDR3 spans 17 residues. The trim removed 1 base at V and 2 bases at J, leaving 9 bases unmatched. DNA of the CDR3: TGTGCCAGCAGCTTAGGTAAGTGGCTAGCGGGGACCTACGAGCAGTACTTC. Encoded protein: CASSLGKWLAGTYEQYF.

This chain connects TRBV10-1 to TRBJ1-1; D is undetermined. Trimming took off 3 bases at V and 1 base at J, with 6 bases between the two ends. Germline V gene data show CDR1 as WNHNN and CDR2 as SYGVQD (reference sequence). The CDR3 sequence is 13 residues long. CDR3 DNA: TGCGCCAGCAGTGACGAGAAGAACACTGAAGCTTTCTTT. It specifies CASSDEKNTEAFF.

Concerning this clone: A read error may produce the germline difference seen at one junction end. The sample holds other DNA sequences that translate to the same CDR3. CDR3 bases: TGCGCCAGCAGCCCCGGACAGCAGGGCTCGATTTATGGCTACACTTTC. Encoded protein: CASSPGQQGSIYGYTF. This chain uses TRBV4-3 with TRBJ1-2; the D gene is possibly TRBD1 (6 bases). Germline V gene sequence: CDR1 LGHNA, CDR2 YSLEER. The CDR3 length is 16 residues.

The chain couples TRBV7-2 to TRBJ2-3; D is perhaps TRBD1 (6 bases). Germline-derived CDR1 and CDR2 are SGHTA and FQGNSA. V was pared by 5 bases and J by 2 bases, with 17 bases between. CDR3 length: 16 amino acids. CDR3 sequence reads: CASSRLGTLPTDTQYF. The CDR3 DNA reads as TGTGCCAGCAGCCGCCTCGGGACATTACCCACAGATACGCAGTATTTT.

This rearrangement joins TRBV18 to TRBJ1-1; maybe TRBD1 (6 bases). The germline gives CDR1 KGHSH, CDR2 LQKENI. The CDR3 runs 17 residues. Trimming removed 3 bases from V and 2 bases from J, with 19 bases in between. CDR3 region: CASSPIRGEWRNTEAFF. CDR3 nucleotide sequence: TGTGCCAGCTCACCTATCAGGGGTGAGTGGAGAAACACTGAAGCTTTCTTT. The whole variable domain, remainder taken from reference TRBV18 and TRBJ1-1, is NAGVMQNPRHLVRRRGQEARLRCSPMKGHSHVYWYRQLPEEGLKFMVYLQKENIIDESGMPKERFSAEFPKEGPSILRIQQVVRGDSAAYFCASSPIRGEWRNTEAFFGQGTRLTVV.

As concerns this clone: This sample includes further DNA sequences coding for the same CDR3. V gene TRBV7-2 combines with J gene TRBJ2-7; a possible D gene is TRBD1 (5 bases). V lost 3 bases to trimming and J lost 2 bases, with 8 bases between them. The CDR3 has 13 residues. Germline-derived CDR1 and CDR2 are SGHTA and FQGNSA. The CDR3 here is CASSFDSTYEQYF. CDR3 nucleotides: TGTGCCAGCAGCTTCGACAGTACCTACGAGCAGTACTTC.

This chain connects TRBV5-1 to TRBJ2-1, with D perhaps matching TRBD2 (7 bases). The CDR3 covers 15 residues. V was trimmed by 6 bases and J by 4 bases, leaving 17 bases between them. CDR1 and CDR2 (germline): SGHRS, YFSETQ. The CDR3 DNA is TGCGCCAGCACCATGGGGGCTAGCGGATACAATGAGCAGTTCTTC. Translation: CASTMGASGYNEQFF.

The V gene is TRBV2, the J gene TRBJ1-2, with 9 bases fitting TRBD1. CDR3 length equals 15 residues. V trimming: 6 bases; J trimming: 8 bases; junction bases outside the gene matches: 13. Germline V gives CDR1 SNHLY, CDR2 FYNNEI. CDR3 nucleotide sequence: TGTGCCAGCAGCCTCTGGAGGGACAGGGCCGGCGGCTACACCTTC. It translates to CASSLWRDRAGGYTF.

This chain links TRBV4-1 with TRBJ1-5, with D hard to call. The CDR3 runs 16 residues. Germline CDR1 reads MGHRA; CDR2 reads YSYEKL. Trimming removed 1 base from V and 0 bases from J, with 10 bases in between. CDR3 coding DNA: TGCGCCAGCAGCCAAGTCTTCCGGGTTAGCAATCAGCCCCAGCATTTT. Protein sequence: CASSQVFRVSNQPQHF.

With respect to this clone: Its ends do not fully match the called genes, so a read error is possible. J is TRBJ1-2 and V is TRBV13; D possibly corresponds to TRBD1 (6 bases). The germline V gene has CDR1 PRHDT and CDR2 FYEKMQ (reference sequence). This CDR3 has 16 residues. The CDR3 DNA follows: TGTGCCAGCGGCTTAGGCCTGGGACAAGCCAACTATGGCTACACCTTC. This encodes CASGLGLGQANYGYTF.

V usage is TRBV28 and J usage is TRBJ2-7; 11 bases fit TRBD2. CDR1 and CDR2 from the germline V gene are MDHEN and SYDVKM. The CDR3 runs to 17 residues. J gave up 2 bases and V 6 bases, and 12 bases lay outside the gene matches. CDR3 in amino acids: CASRKGGLAVSTYEQYF. Written as DNA, the CDR3 is TGTGCCAGCAGAAAAGGGGGACTAGCGGTGTCCACCTACGAGCAGTACTTC.

The CDR3 sequence is CASSPDISREAFF. CDR3 DNA: TGTGCCAGCTCACCCGACATCTCACGGGAAGCTTTCTTT. The chain joins TRBV18 to TRBJ1-1; D is uncertain. Germline values: CDR1 KGHSH, CDR2 LQKENI. The CDR3 consists of 13 residues. V lost 3 bases and J 8 bases, leaving 13 bases between the germline ends.

This chain uses TRBV6-5 with TRBJ1-2, with TRBD1 as a possible D gene (5 bases). The CDR3 contains 13 residues. Germline-derived CDR1 and CDR2 are MNHEY and SVGAGI. V was clipped by 1 base and J by 3 bases, with 6 bases between them. For the CDR3, the DNA is TGTGCCAGCAGTTACTTGACAGACTATGGCTACACCTTC. It is translated as CASSYLTDYGYTF.

The chain carries TRBV9 and TRBJ1-3, with TRBD1 as a possible D gene (6 bases). V was cut by 8 bases and J by 2 bases, with 14 bases left in between. From germline, CDR1 is SGDLS and CDR2 YYNGEE. The CDR3 sequence is 14 residues long. Here the CDR3 reads CASGGSDAGNTIYF. The CDR3 DNA is TGTGCCAGTGGGGGCTCGGACGCTGGAAACACCATATATTTT.

J is TRBJ1-2 and V is TRBV4-3; D is uncertain. The germline V gene has CDR1 LGHNA and CDR2 YSLEER. The CDR3 has 12 residues. V lost 0 bases, J lost 8 bases, and 7 bases lay in between. CDR3 amino acids: CASSQDSSGYTF. The CDR3 DNA reads as TGCGCCAGCAGCCAAGACTCCTCGGGCTACACCTTC.

CDR3 bases: TGTGCCAGCAGCCCCAGACCGGGGAACTACGAGCAGTACTTC. It encodes CASSPRPGNYEQYF. The V and J genes are TRBV5-4 and TRBJ2-7, with a tentative D call TRBD2 (5 bases). The CDR3 sequence is 14 residues long. Trimming took off 4 bases at V and 3 bases at J, with 14 bases between the two ends. Germline values: CDR1 SGHNT, CDR2 YYREEE (reference sequence).

The chain uses TRBV10-3 and TRBJ2-3; possible D gene TRBD1, 6 bases. Germline V CDR1 and CDR2: ENHRY, SYGVKD. The ends were cut back, 10 bases at V and 2 bases at J, with 19 bases in the middle. CDR3 length: 15 residues. The CDR3 reads CATGARQVNTDTQYF. As DNA, the CDR3 is TGTGCCACAGGGGCCCGACAGGTCAACACAGATACGCAGTATTTT.

The chain is built from TRBV9 and TRBJ2-3; D is uncertain. Trimming took off 0 bases at V and 2 bases at J, with 4 bases between the two ends. CDR3 size: 13 residues. The V gene's germline CDR1 is SGDLS and CDR2 YYNGEE. The CDR3 spells CASSVATTDTQYF. CDR3 coding DNA: TGTGCCAGCAGCGTAGCTACCACAGATACGCAGTATTTT.

This chain joins TRBV4-3 and TRBJ2-2; TRBD1 matches 7 bases. Trimming at V came to 1 base and at J to 7 bases, leaving 6 bases not matched to a gene. Germline lookup yields CDR1 LGHNA and CDR2 YSLEER. The CDR3 consists of 15 residues. CDR3 coding DNA: TGCGCCAGCAGCCAAGTGGCAGGGGGTATCGGGGAGCTGTTTTTT. Its protein product is CASSQVAGGIGELFF.

The chain uses TRBV7-2 and TRBJ2-7, with D unresolved. The ends were cut back, 5 bases at V and 9 bases at J, with 11 bases in the middle. The CDR3 covers 11 residues. Germline CDR1 is SGHTA and CDR2 is FQGNSA. The CDR3 bases are TGTGCCAGCAGCCCATCGCGCTGGCAGTACTTC. Amino acids: CASSPSRWQYF.

A note on this clone: The same CDR3 arises from other DNA sequences in this sample as well. This chain connects TRBV6-1 to TRBJ2-7; 11 bases agree with TRBD1. J was trimmed by 2 bases and V by 6 bases; bases with no gene match: 0. CDR1 MNHNS and CDR2 SASEGT come from the germline V gene. The CDR3 spans 13 residues. The CDR3 here is CASRGQGAYEQYV. The DNA for the CDR3 is TGTGCCAGCAGGGGACAGGGGGCCTACGAGCAGTACGTC.

The rearrangement joins TRBV7-2 to TRBJ2-1; TRBD1 aligns across 7 bases. The germline CDR1 and CDR2 sequences are SGHTA and FQGNSA. V gave up 10 bases and J gave up 0 bases; unmatched junction bases: 12. This CDR3 comprises 16 residues. CDR3 nucleotides: TGTGCCACCAAGCCCCAGGGGGAAAGCTCCTACAATGAGCAGTTCTTC. It translates to CATKPQGESSYNEQFF.

J is TRBJ2-7 and V is TRBV27, with 9 bases fitting TRBD2. This CDR3 spans 14 amino acids. Germline loops: CDR1 MNHEY, CDR2 SMNVEV (reference sequence). The V and J ends lost 4 bases and 5 bases, in that order; junction bases with no gene match: 6. This CDR3 reads CASSYSGRADEQYF. As DNA, the CDR3 is TGTGCCAGCAGTTATAGCGGGAGAGCGGACGAGCAGTACTTC.

The chain is built from TRBV5-1 and TRBJ1-1; 8 bases agree with TRBD1. V was pared by 0 bases and J by 0 bases, with 13 bases of the junction left unmatched. This CDR3 has 19 residues. CDR1 and CDR2 from the germline V gene are SGHRS and YFSETQ. CDR3 sequence (DNA): TGCGCCAGCAGCTTGGAGCCCCACAGGGGGAGAAGAATGAACACTGAAGCTTTCTTT. Translated, it gives CASSLEPHRGRRMNTEAFF.